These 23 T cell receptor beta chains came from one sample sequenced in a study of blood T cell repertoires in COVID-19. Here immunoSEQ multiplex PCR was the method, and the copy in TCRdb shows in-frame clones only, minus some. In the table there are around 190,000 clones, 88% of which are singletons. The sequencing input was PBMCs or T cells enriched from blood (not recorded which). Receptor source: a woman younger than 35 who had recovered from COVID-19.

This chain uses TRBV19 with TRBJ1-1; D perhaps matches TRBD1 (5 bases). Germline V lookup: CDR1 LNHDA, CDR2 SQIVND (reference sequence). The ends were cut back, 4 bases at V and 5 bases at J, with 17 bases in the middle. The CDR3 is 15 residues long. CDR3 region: CASSTSGRGRTEAFF. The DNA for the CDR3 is TGTGCCAGTAGTACCTCGGGCCGGGGGAGGACTGAAGCTTTCTTT.

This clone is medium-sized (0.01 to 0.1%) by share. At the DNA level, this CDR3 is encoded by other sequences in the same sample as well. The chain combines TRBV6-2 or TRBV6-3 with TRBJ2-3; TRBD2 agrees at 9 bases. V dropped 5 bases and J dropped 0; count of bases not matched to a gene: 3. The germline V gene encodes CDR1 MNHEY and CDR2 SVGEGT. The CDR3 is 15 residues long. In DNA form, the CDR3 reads TGTGCCAGCAGTCCCACTAGCGGGAGCACAGATACGCAGTATTTT. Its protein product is CASSPTSGSTDTQYF.

Here the CDR3 reads CASSHFSGTDTQYF. Here the CDR3 DNA reads TGCGCCAGCAGCCACTTTAGCGGCACAGATACGCAGTATTTT. V gene TRBV5-1 combines with J gene TRBJ2-3; D may be TRBD2 (5 bases). This CDR3 spans 14 amino acids. V was cut by 4 bases and J by 1 base, with 10 bases left in between. From germline, CDR1 is SGHRS and CDR2 YFSETQ.

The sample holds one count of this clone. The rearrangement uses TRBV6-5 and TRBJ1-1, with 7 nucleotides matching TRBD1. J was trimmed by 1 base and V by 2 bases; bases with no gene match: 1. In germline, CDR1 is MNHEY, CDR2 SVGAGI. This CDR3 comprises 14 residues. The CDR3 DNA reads TGTGCCAGCAGTTACGAGGGGGCGAACACTGAAGCTTTCTTT. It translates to CASSYEGANTEAFF.

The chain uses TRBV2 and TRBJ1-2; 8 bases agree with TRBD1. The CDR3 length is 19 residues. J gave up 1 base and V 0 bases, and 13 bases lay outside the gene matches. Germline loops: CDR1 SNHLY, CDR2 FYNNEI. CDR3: CASSEARVDRAYINYGYTF. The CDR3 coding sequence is TGTGCCAGCAGTGAAGCGCGCGTGGACAGGGCGTACATTAACTATGGCTACACCTTC.

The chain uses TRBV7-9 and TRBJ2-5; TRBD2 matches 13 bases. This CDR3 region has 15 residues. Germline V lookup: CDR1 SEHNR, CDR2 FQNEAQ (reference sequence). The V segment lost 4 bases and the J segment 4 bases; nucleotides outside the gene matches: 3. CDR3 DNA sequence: TGTGCCAGCAGCTCCCGACTAGCGGGAGGAGAGACCCAGTACTTC. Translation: CASSSRLAGGETQYF. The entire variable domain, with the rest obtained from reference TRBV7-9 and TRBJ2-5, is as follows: DTGVSQNPRHKITKRGQNVTFRCDPISEHNRLYWYRQTLGQGPEFLTYFQNEAQLEKSRLLSDRFSAERPKGSFSTLEIQRTEQGDSAMYLCASSSRLAGGETQYFGPGTRLLVL.

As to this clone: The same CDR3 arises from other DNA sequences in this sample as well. As DNA, the CDR3 is TGTGCCAGCAGTGCCAGGGTAGACTATGGCTACACCTTC. Protein: CASSARVDYGYTF. V and J are TRBV2 and TRBJ1-2, with D perhaps matching TRBD1 (5 bases). The ends were cut back, 4 bases at V and 3 bases at J, with 9 bases in the middle. Germline V gene lookup returns CDR1 SNHLY and CDR2 FYNNEI. The CDR3 runs to 13 residues.

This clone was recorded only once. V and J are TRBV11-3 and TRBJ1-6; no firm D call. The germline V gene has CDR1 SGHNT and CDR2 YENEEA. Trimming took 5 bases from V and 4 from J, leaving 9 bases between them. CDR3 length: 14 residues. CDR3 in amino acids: CASSATSYNSPLHF. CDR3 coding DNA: TGTGCCAGCAGCGCGACATCGTATAATTCACCCCTCCACTTT.

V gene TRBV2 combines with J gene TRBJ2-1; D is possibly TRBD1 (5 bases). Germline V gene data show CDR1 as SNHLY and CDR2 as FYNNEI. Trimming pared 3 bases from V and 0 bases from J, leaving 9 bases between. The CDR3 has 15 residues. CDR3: CASSEGRSSYNEQFF. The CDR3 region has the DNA TGTGCCAGCAGTGAGGGGCGGAGCTCCTACAATGAGCAGTTCTTC.

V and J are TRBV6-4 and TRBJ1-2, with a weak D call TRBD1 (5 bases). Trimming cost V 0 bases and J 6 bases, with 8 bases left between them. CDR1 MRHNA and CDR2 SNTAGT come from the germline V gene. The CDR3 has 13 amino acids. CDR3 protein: CASSDSGVDGYTF. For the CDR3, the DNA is TGTGCCAGCAGTGACTCAGGGGTAGATGGCTACACCTTC.

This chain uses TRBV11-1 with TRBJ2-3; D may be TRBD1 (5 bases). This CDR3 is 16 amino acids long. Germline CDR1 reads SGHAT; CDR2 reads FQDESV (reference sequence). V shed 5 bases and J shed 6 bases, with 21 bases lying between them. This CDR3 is CASSPNRQIAGDTQYF. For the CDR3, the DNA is TGTGCCAGCAGCCCAAACCGACAGATTGCCGGGGATACGCAGTATTTT.

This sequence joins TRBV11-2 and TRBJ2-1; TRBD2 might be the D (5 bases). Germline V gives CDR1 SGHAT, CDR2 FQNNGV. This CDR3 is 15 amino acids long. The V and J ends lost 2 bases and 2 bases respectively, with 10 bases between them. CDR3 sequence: CASSLFGIPYNEQFF. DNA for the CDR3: TGTGCCAGCAGCTTATTCGGGATTCCCTACAATGAGCAGTTCTTC.

The CDR3 loop is CASSRSGGAREQYF. CDR3 nucleotide sequence: TGCGCCAGCAGCCGGAGCGGGGGGGCCCGCGAGCAGTACTTC. This chain connects TRBV4-1 to TRBJ2-7; 10 bases are shared with TRBD2. Per germline, CDR1 MGHRA and CDR2 YSYEKL. With 4 bases clipped from V and 6 bases from J, the junction kept 6 bases outside the gene matches. The CDR3 extends over 14 amino acids.

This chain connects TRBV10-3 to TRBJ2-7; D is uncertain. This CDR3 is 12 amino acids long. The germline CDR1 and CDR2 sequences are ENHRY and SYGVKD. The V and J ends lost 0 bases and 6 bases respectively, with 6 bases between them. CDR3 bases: TGTGCCATCAGTGAGTCCGTGTCCGAGCAGTACTTC. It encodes CAISESVSEQYF.

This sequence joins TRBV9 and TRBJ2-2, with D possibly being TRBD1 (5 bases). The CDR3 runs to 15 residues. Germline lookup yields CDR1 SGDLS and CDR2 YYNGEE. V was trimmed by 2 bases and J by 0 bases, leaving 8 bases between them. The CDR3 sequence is CASSVGHSNTGELFF. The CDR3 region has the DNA TGTGCCAGCAGCGTCGGACACTCGAACACCGGGGAGCTGTTTTTT.

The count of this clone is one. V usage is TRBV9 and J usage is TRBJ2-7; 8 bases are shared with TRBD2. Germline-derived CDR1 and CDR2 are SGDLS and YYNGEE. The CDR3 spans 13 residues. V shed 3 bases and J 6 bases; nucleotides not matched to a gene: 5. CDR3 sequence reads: CASSAGLVGEQYF. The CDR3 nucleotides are TGTGCCAGCAGCGCGGGACTAGTGGGCGAGCAGTACTTC.

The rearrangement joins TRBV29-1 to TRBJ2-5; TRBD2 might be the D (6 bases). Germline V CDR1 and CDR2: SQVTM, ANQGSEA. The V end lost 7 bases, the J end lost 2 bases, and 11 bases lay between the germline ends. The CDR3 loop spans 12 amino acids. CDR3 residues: CSGGGIQETQYF. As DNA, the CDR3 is TGCAGCGGTGGGGGGATACAAGAGACCCAGTACTTC.

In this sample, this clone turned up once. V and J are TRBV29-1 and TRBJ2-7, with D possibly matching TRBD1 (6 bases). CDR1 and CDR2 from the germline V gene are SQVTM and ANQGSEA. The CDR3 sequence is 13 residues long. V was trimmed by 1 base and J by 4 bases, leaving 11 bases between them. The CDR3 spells CSVEGQGQYEQYF. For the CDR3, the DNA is TGCAGCGTTGAAGGCCAGGGGCAGTACGAGCAGTACTTC.

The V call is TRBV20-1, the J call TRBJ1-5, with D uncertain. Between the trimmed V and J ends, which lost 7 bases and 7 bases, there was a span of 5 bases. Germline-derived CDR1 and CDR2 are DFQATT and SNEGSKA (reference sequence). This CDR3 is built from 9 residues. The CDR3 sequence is CSVGQPQHF. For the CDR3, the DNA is TGCAGTGTCGGGCAGCCCCAGCATTTT.

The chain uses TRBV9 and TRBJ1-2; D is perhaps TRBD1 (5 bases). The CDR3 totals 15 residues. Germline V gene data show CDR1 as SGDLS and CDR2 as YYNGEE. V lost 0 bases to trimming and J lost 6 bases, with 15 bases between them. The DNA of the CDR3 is TGTGCCAGCAGCGTAGCCAAGCAGGGTCCCCATGGCTACACCTTC. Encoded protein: CASSVAKQGPHGYTF.

The DNA of the CDR3 is TGTGCCAGCAGTGAAAATTCGGGGCTAGCGGATATGGAGCAGTTCTTC. Protein product: CASSENSGLADMEQFF. The J gene is TRBJ2-1, the V gene TRBV6-1, with 7 bases matching TRBD2. Germline V gene data show CDR1 as MNHNS and CDR2 as SASEGT. The CDR3 is 16 residues long. With V trimmed by 2 bases and J by 10 bases, 14 bases remained unmatched.

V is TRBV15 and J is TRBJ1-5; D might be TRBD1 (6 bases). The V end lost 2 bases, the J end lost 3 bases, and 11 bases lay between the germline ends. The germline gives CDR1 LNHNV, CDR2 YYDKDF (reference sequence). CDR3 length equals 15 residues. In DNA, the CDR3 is TGTGCCACCAGCAGATTAGGGGGGGACAATCAGCCCCAGCATTTT. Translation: CATSRLGGDNQPQHF.

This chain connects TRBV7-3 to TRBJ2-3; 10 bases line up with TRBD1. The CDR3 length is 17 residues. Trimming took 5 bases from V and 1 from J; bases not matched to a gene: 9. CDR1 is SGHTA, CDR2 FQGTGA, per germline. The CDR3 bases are TGTGCCAGCAGCCCTGATTCCGGGACAGGGGGCACAGATACGCAGTATTTT. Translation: CASSPDSGTGGTDTQYF.